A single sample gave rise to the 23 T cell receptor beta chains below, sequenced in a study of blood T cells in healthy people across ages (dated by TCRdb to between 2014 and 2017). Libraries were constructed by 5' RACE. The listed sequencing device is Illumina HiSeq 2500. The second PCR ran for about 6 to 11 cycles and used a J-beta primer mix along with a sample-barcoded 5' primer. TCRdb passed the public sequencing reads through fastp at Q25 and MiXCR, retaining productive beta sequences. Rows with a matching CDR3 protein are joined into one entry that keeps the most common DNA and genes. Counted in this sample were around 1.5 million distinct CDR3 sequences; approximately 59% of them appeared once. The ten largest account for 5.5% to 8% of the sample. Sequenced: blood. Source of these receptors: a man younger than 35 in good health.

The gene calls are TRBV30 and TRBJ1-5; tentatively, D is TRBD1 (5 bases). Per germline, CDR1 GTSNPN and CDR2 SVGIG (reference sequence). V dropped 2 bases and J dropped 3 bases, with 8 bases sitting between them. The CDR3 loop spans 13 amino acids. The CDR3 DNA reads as TGTGCCTGGAGTTTGGGGGACAATCAGCCCCAGCATTTT. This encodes CAWSLGDNQPQHF. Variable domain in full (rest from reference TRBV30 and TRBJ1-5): SQTIHQWPATLVQPVGSPLSLECTVEGTSNPNLYWYRQAAGRGLQLLFYSVGIGQISSEVPQNLSASRPQDRQFILSSKKLLLSDSGFYLCAWSLGDNQPQHFGDGTRLSIL.

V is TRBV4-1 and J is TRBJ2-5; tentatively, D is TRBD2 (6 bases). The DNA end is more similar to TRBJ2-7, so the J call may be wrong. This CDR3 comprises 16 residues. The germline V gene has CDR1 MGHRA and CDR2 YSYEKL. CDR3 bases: TGCGCCAGCAGCCAAGGGACGGCGGGGTATGCCTACGAGCAGTACTTC. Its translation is CASSQGTAGYAYEQYF.

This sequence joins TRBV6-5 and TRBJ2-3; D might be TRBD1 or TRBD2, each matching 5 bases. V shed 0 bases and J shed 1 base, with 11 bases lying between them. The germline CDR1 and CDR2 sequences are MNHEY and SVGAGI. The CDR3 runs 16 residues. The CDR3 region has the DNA TGTGCCAGCAGTTACTCGAGTGGGACCCGCACAGATACGCAGTATTTT. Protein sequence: CASSYSSGTRTDTQYF.

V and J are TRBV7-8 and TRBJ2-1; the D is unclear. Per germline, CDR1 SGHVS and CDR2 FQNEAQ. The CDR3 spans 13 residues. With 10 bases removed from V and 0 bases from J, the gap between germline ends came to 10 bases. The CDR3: CATCPSSYNEQFF. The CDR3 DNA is TGTGCCACATGCCCCAGCTCCTACAATGAGCAGTTCTTC.

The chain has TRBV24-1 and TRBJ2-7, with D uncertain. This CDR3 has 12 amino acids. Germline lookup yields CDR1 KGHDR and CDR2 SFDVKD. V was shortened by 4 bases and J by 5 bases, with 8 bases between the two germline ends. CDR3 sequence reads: CATSEGFDEQYF. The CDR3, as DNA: TGTGCCACCAGTGAAGGGTTCGACGAGCAGTACTTC.

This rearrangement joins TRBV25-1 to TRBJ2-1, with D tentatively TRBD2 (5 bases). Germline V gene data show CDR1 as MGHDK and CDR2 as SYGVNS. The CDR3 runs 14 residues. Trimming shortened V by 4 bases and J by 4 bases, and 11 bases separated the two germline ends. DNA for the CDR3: TGTGCCAGCAGTGTTGCGGGCCTTTACAATGAGCAGTTCTTC. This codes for CASSVAGLYNEQFF.

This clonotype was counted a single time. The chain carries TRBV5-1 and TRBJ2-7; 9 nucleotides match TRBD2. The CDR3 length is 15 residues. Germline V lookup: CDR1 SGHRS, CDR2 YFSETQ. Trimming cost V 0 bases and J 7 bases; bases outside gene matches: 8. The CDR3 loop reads CASSLVAGGHNEQYF. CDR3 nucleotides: TGCGCCAGCAGCTTGGTGGCGGGAGGGCACAATGAGCAGTACTTC.

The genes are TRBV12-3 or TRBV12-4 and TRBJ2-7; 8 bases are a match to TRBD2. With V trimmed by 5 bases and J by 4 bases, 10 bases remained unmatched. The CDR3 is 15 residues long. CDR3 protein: CASSTGLAAAYEQYF. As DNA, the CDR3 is TGTGCCAGCAGTACAGGACTAGCAGCGGCATACGAGCAGTACTTC.

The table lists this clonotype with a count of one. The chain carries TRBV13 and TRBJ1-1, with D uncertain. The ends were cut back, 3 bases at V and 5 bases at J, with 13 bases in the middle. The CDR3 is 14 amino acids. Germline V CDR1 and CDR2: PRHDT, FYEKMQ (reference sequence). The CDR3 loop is CASSFPSGGTEAFF. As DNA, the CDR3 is TGTGCCAGCAGCTTCCCCTCAGGAGGGACTGAAGCTTTCTTT. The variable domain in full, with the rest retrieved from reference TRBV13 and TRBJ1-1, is AAGVIQSPRHLIKEKRETATLKCYPIPRHDTVYWYQQGPGQDPQFLISFYEKMQSDKGSIPDRFSAQQFSDYHSELNMSSLELGDSALYFCASSFPSGGTEAFFGQGTRLTVV.

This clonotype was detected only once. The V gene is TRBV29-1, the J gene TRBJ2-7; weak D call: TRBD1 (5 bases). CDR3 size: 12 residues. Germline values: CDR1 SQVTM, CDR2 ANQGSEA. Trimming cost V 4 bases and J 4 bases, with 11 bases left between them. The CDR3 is CSVGNRSYEQYF. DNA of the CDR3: TGCAGCGTTGGGAACAGGTCGTACGAGCAGTACTTC.

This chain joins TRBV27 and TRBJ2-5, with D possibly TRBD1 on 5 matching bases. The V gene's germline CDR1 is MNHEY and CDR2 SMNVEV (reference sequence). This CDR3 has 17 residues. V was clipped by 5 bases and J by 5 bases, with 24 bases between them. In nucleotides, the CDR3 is TGTGCCAGCAGTCCGACCCTCGGACATACCCCTGAGGAGACCCAGTACTTC. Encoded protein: CASSPTLGHTPEETQYF.

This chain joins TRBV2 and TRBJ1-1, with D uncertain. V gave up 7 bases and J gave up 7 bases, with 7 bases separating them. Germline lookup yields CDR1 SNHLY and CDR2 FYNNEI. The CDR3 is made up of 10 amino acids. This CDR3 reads CASTEREAFF. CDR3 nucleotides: TGTGCCAGCACCGAGCGTGAAGCTTTCTTT.

CDR3: CSARVPRTGGNGYTF. For the CDR3, the DNA is TGCAGTGCTAGAGTCCCCAGGACAGGAGGAAATGGCTACACCTTC. V and J are TRBV20-1 and TRBJ1-2, with TRBD1 matching 7 bases. The CDR3 spans 15 residues. Looked up from germline, CDR1 is DFQATT and CDR2 is SNEGSKA (reference sequence). J lost 6 bases, V lost 1 base, and 11 bases had no gene match.

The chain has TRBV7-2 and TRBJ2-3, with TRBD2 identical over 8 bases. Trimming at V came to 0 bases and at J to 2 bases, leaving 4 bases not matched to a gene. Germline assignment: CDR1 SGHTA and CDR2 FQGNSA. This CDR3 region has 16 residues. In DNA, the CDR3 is TGTGCCAGCAGCTTAGCCGGGGGGGCTAACACAGATACGCAGTATTTT. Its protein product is CASSLAGGANTDTQYF. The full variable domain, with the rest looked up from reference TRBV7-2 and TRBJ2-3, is GAGVSQSPSNKVTEKGKDVELRCDPISGHTALYWYRQSLGQGLEFLIYFQGNSAPDKSGLPSDRFSAERTGGSVSTLTIQRTQQEDSAVYLCASSLAGGANTDTQYFGPGTRLTVL.

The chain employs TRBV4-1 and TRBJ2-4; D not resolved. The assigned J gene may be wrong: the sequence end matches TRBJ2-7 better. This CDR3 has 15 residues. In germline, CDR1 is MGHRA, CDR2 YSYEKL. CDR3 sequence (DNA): TGCGCCAGCAGCCAATTTGTTGGGTTTGCGTACGAGCAGTACTTC. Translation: CASSQFVGFAYEQYF.

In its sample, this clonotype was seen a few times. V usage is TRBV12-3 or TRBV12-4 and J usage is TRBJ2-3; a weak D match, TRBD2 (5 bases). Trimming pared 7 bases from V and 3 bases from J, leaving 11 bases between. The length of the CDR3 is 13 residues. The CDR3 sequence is CASTGLGTDTQYF. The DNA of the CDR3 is TGTGCCAGCACCGGACTGGGGACAGATACGCAGTATTTT.

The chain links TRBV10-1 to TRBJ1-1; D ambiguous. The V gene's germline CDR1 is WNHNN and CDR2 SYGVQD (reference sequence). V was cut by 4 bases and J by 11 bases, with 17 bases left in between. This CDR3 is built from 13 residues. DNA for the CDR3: TGCGCCAGCAGTGTGGGCCCCAAAACAGACGCTTTCTTT. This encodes CASSVGPKTDAFF.

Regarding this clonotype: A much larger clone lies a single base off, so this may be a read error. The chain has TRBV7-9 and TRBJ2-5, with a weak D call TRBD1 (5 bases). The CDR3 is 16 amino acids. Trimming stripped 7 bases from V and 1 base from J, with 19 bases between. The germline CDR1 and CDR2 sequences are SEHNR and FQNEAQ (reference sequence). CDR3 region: CASTNRAGMAQETQYF. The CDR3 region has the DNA TGTGCCAGCACCAATCGGGCAGGGATGGCCCAAGAGACCCAGTACTTC.

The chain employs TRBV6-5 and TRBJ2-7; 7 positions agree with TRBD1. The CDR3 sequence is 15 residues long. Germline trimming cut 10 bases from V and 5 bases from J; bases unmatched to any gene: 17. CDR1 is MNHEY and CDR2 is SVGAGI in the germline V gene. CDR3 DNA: TGTGCCACGCCGGAGGTGGGACAGCTTGCCCACGAGCAGTACTTC. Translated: CATPEVGQLAHEQYF.

CDR3 nucleotides: TGTGCCAGCAGCGTAGTAGAGCGTGGTGAGCAGTTCTTC. It yields the protein CASSVVERGEQFF. This rearrangement joins TRBV9 to TRBJ2-1, with D unresolved. This CDR3 contains 13 residues. Germline V gene lookup returns CDR1 SGDLS and CDR2 YYNGEE. Trimming removed 0 bases from V and 9 bases from J, with 10 bases in between.

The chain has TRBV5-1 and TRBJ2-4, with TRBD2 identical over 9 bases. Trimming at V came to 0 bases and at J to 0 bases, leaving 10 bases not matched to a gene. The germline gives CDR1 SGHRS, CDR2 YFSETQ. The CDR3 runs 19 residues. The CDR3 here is CASSLGLAGHKIAKNIQYF. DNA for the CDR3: TGCGCCAGCAGCTTGGGCCTAGCGGGGCACAAAATAGCCAAAAACATTCAGTACTTC. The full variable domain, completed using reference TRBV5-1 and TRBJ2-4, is KAGVTQTPRYLIKTRGQQVTLSCSPISGHRSVSWYQQTPGQGLQFLFEYFSETQRNKGNFPGRFSGRQFSNSRSEMNVSTLELGDSALYLCASSLGLAGHKIAKNIQYFGAGTRLSVL.

The CDR3 bases are TGTGCCAGCAGCGAAAAGGGTGACAGGAGAGGCGGCTACACCTTC. The encoded protein is CASSEKGDRRGGYTF. The rearrangement links TRBV6-2 or TRBV6-3 to TRBJ1-2, with D tentatively TRBD1 (6 bases). V shed 6 bases and J shed 8 bases, with 22 bases lying between them. Germline CDR1 and CDR2: MNHEY and SVGEGT. This CDR3 comprises 15 residues.

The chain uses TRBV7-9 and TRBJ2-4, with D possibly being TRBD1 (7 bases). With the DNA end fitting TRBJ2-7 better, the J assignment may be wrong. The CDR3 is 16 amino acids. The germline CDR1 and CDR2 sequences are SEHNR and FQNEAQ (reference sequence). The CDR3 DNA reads TGTGCCAGCAGCTTAGTAATCGCAGGGGGGTTTGACGAGCAGTACTTC. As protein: CASSLVIAGGFDEQYF.